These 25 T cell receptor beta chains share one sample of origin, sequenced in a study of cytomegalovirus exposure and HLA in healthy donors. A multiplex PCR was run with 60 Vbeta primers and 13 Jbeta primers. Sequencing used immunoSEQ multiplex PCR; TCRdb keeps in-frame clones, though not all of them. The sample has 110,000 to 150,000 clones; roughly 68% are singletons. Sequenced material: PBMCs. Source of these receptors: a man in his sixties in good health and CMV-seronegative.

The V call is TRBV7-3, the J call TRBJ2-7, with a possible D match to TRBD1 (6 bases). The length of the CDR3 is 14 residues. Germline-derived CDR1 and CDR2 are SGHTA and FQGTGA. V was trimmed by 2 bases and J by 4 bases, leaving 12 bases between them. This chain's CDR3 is CASSLGPTGYEQYF. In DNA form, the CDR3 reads TGTGCCAGCAGCTTAGGGCCAACAGGGTACGAGCAGTACTTC.

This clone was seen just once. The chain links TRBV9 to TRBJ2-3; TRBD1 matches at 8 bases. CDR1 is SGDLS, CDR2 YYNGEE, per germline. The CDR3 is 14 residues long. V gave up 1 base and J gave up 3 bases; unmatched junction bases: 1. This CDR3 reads CASSVQGATDTQYF. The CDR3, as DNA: TGTGCCAGCAGCGTACAGGGGGCTACAGATACGCAGTATTTT.

For the CDR3, the DNA is TGTGCCAGCAGCCCGTCGAGTCAGGGGGAAACGAACACTGAAGCTTTCTTT. It yields the protein CASSPSSQGETNTEAFF. The rearrangement uses TRBV9 and TRBJ1-1; 7 positions match TRBD1. CDR3 size: 17 residues. The junction had 13 bases not matched to a gene; V was cut back by 4 bases and J by 1 base. Looked up from germline, CDR1 is SGDLS and CDR2 is YYNGEE.

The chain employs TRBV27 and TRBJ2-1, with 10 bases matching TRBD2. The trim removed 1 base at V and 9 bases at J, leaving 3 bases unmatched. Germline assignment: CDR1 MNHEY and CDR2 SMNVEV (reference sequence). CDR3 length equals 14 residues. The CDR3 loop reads CASSLFPSGGEQFF. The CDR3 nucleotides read TGTGCCAGCAGTTTATTTCCTAGCGGGGGTGAGCAGTTCTTC.

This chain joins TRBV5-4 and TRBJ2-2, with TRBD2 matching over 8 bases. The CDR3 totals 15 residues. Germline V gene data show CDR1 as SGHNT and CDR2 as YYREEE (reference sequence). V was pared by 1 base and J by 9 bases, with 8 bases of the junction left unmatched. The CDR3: CASSLISGAPRELFF. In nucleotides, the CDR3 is TGTGCCAGCAGCTTGATTAGCGGGGCCCCCCGGGAGCTGTTTTTT.

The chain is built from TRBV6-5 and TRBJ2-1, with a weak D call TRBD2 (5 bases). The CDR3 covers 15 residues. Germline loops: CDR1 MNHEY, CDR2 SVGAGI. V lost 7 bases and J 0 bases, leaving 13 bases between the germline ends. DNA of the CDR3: TGTGCCAGCAATAAAGCGGTTAGCTCCTACAATGAGCAGTTCTTC. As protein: CASNKAVSSYNEQFF.

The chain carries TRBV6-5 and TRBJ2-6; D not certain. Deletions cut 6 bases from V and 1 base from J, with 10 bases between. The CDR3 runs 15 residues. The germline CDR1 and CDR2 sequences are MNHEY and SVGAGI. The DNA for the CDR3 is TGTGCCAGCAGACCCCCCAGATCTGGGGCCAACGTCCTGACTTTC. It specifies CASRPPRSGANVLTF.

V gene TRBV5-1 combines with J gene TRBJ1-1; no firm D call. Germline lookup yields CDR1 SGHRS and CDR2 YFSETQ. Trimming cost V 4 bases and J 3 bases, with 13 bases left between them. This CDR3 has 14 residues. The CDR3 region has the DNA TGCGCCAGCAGCCAGACGACGGACTACACTGAAGCTTTCTTT. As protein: CASSQTTDYTEAFF.

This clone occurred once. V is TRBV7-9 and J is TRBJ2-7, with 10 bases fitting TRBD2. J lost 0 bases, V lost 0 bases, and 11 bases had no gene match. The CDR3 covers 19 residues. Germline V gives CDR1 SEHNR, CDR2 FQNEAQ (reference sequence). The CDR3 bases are TGTGCCAGCAGCTTAGCCACTAGCGGGACAAACCCCAGCTCCTACGAGCAGTACTTC. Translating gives CASSLATSGTNPSSYEQYF.

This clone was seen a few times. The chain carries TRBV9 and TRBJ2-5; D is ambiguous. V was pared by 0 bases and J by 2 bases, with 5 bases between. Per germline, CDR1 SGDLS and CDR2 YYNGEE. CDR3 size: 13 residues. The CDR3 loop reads CASSVAAQETQYF. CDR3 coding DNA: TGTGCCAGCAGCGTAGCTGCGCAAGAGACCCAGTACTTC.

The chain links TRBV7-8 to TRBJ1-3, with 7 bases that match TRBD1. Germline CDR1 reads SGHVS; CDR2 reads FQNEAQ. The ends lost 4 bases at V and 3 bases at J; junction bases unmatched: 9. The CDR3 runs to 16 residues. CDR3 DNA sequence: TGTGCCAGCAGCTCACCGACAGGGCCAGATGGAAACACCATATATTTT. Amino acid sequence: CASSSPTGPDGNTIYF. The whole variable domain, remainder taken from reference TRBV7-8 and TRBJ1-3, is GAGVSQSPRYKVAKRGQDVALRCDPISGHVSLFWYQQALGQGPEFLTYFQNEAQLDKSGLPSDRFFAERPEGSVSTLKIQRTQQEDSAVYLCASSSPTGPDGNTIYFGEGSWLTVV.

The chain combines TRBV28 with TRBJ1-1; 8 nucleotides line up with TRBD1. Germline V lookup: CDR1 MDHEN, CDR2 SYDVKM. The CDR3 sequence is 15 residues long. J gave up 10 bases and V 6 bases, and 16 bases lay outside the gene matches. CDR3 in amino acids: CASSSPGQESLRAFF. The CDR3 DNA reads TGTGCCAGCAGCTCTCCGGGACAGGAGAGTCTTCGAGCTTTCTTT.

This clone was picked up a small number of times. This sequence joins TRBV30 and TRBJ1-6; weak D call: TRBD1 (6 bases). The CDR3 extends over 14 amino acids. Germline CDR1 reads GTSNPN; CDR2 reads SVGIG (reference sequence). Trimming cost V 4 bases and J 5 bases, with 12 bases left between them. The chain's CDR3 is CAWNPGENNSPLHF. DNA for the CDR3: TGTGCCTGGAACCCAGGGGAAAATAATTCACCCCTCCACTTT. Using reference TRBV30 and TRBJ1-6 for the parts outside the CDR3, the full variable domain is SQTIHQWPATLVQPVGSPLSLECTVEGTSNPNLYWYRQAAGRGLQLLFYSVGIGQISSEVPQNLSASRPQDRQFILSSKKLLLSDSGFYLCAWNPGENNSPLHFGNGTRLTVT.

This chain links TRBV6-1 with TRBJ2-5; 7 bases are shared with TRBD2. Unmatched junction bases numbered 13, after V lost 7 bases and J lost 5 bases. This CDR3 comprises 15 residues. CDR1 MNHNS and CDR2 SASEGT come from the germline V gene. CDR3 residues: CASIKTGGGGETQYF. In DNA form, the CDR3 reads TGTGCCAGCATTAAAACTGGGGGGGGTGGGGAGACCCAGTACTTC.

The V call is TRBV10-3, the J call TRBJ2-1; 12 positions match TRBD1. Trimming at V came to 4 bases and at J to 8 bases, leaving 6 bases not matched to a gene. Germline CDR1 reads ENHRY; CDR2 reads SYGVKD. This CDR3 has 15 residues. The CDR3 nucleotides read TGTGCCATCAGTGGAACCGGGACAGGGGGCTATGAGCAGTTCTTC. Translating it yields CAISGTGTGGYEQFF.

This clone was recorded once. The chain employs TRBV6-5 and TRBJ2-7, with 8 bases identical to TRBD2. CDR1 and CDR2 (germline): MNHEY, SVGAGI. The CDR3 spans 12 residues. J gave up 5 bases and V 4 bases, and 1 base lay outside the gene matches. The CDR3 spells CASSSTSDEQYF. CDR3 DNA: TGTGCCAGCAGTTCGACTAGCGACGAGCAGTACTTC.

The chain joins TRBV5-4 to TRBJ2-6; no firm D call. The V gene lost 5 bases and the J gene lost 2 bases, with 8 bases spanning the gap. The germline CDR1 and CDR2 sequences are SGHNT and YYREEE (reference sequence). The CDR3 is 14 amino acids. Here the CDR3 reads CASSQAPGANVLTF. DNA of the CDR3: TGTGCCAGCAGTCAGGCTCCTGGGGCCAACGTCCTGACTTTC.

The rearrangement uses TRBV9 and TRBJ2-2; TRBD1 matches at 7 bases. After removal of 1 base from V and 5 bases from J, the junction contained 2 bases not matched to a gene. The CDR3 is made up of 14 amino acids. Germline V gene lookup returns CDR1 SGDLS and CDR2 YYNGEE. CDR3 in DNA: TGTGCCAGCAGCGTACGACAGGGAACCGGGGAGCTGTTTTTT. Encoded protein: CASSVRQGTGELFF.

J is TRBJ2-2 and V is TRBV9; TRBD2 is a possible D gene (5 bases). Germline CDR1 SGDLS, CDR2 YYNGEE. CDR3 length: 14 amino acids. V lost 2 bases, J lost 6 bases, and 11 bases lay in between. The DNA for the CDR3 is TGTGCCAGCAGCGTGACTGGAGGCGCCGGGGAGCTGTTTTTT. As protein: CASSVTGGAGELFF.

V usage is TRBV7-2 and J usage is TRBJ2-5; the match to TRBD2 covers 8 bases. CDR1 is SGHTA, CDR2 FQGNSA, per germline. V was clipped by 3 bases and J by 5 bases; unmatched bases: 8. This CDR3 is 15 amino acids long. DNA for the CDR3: TGTGCCAGCAGCTTTGACGGGAGGGCCGGGGAGACCCAGTACTTC. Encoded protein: CASSFDGRAGETQYF.

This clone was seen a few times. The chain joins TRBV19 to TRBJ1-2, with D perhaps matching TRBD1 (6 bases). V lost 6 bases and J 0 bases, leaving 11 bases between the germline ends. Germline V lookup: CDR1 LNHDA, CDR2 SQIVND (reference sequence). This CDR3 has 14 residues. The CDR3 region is CASSRTEPNYGYTF. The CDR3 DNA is TGTGCCAGTAGCAGGACAGAACCTAACTATGGCTACACCTTC.

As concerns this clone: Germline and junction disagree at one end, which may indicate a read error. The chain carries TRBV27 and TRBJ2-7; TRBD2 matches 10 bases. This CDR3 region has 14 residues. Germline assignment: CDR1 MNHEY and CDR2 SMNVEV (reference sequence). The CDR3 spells CASSLWSSGGLENF. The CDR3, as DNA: TGTGCCAGCAGTTTATGGTCTAGCGGGGGCCTAGAAAATTTC.

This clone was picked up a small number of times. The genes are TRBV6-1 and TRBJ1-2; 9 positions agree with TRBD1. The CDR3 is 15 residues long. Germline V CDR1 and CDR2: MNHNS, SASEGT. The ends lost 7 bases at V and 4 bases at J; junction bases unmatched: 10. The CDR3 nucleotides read TGTGCCAGCACCCCCGGGACAGGGAATCGCTATGGCTACACCTTC. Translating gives CASTPGTGNRYGYTF.

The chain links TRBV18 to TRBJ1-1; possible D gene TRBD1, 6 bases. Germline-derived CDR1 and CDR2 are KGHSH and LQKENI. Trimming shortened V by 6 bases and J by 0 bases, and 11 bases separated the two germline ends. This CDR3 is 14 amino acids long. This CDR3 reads CASSLGHLNTEAFF. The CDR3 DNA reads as TGTGCCAGCTCTCTGGGACACTTGAACACTGAAGCTTTCTTT.

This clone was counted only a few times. CDR3 region: CASSQGARNSPLHF. The CDR3 bases are TGTGCCAGCAGCCAGGGGGCGCGGAATTCACCCCTCCACTTT. The V and J genes are TRBV14 and TRBJ1-6; tentatively, D is TRBD1 (6 bases). The germline V and J ends were trimmed by 3 bases and 7 bases, with 10 bases remaining between them. The CDR3 length is 14 residues. Per the germline V gene, CDR1 is SGHDN and CDR2 is FVKESK.